This is a list of T cell receptor beta chains from one sample in a study of blood T cell repertoires in COVID-19. The data were produced by immunoSEQ multiplex PCR, yet TCRdb's version contains in-frame clones alone and is incomplete. The sample yields hundreds of thousands of clones, more than 85% seen once. Sequenced input: PBMCs or T cells enriched from blood (not recorded which). The receptors come from a woman aged 25 to 39 who had recovered from COVID-19. CDR3s leave out the opening cysteine and the closing phenylalanine or tryptophan.

j_gene	v_gene	CDR3aa
TRBJ1-5	TRBV7-8	ASSPLWGLQPQH
TRBJ1-3	TRBV7-8	ASSLARAVRSSGNTIY
TRBJ2-3	TRBV27	ASSILAEAPDTQY
TRBJ2-7	TRBV15	ATSRWTSGAEGIEQY
TRBJ1-1	TRBV29-1	SVEGGTGDVRWTEAF
TRBJ2-3	TRBV27	DFQRITDTQY
TRBJ2-3	TRBV28	ASRGLAGTDTQY
TRBJ2-7	TRBV13	ASSLRPTGYRNEQY
TRBJ1-2	TRBV5-1	ASSLGQGAFYGYT
TRBJ2-7	TRBV20-1	SAREDYEQY
TRBJ1-1	TRBV19	ASSVDLEGPEAF
TRBJ2-1	TRBV21-1	ASSKRYRQGGHEQF
TRBJ2-3	TRBV5-1	ASSLEQGTDTQY
TRBJ1-2	TRBV19	ASSIVGQGALLYGYT
TRBJ2-5	TRBV9	ASSPYRGGLETQY
TRBJ2-7	TRBV28	ASSFRGEVQY
TRBJ1-2	TRBV6-5	ASSYSAQGDFGYT
TRBJ2-7	TRBV18	ASSPGLEKEQY
TRBJ2-2	TRBV10-3	AIRIRGRGANTGELF
TRBJ1-2	TRBV4-2	ASSPSGHGNYGYT